A single sample gave rise to the 9 T cell receptor beta chains below, sequenced in a study of T cell responses to AZD1222 COVID-19 vaccine. Sequencing used immunoSEQ multiplex PCR; TCRdb keeps in-frame clones, though not all of them. This table has 190,000 or so clones, just over 90% appearing once. Here the sequenced sample was peripheral blood, taken 28 days after the second AZD1222 dose. Receptors were obtained from an adult who received the AZD1222 COVID-19 vaccine.

The CDR3 loop is CASSQLITGGRTDTQYF. CDR3 DNA sequence: TGCGCCAGCAGCCAGCTGATTACAGGGGGCCGGACAGATACGCAGTATTTT. This chain links TRBV4-1 with TRBJ2-3; 9 nucleotides line up with TRBD1. Trimming at V came to 3 bases and at J to 3 bases, leaving 10 bases not matched to a gene. The CDR3 totals 17 residues. Germline lookup yields CDR1 MGHRA and CDR2 YSYEKL.

This clone was picked up one time. V usage is TRBV7-2 and J usage is TRBJ2-7; D may be TRBD1 or TRBD2 (5 bases each). The germline V gene has CDR1 SGHTA and CDR2 FQGNSA. This CDR3 has 17 residues. Trimming pared 1 base from V and 5 bases from J, leaving 21 bases between. The CDR3 nucleotides read TGTGCCAGCAGCTTAGTATATCTCGGGGACCCCACCCACGAGCAGTACTTC. This encodes CASSLVYLGDPTHEQYF.

The chain has TRBV6-2 or TRBV6-3 and TRBJ1-4, with D unclear. Germline V gene lookup returns CDR1 MNHEY and CDR2 SVGEGT. This CDR3 is 14 amino acids long. The germline V and J ends were trimmed by 5 bases and 3 bases, with 10 bases remaining between them. The CDR3 spells CASSIESANEKLFF. In DNA form, the CDR3 reads TGTGCCAGCAGTATAGAGTCGGCTAATGAAAAACTGTTTTTT.

Only one count was recorded for this clone. V usage is TRBV7-8 and J usage is TRBJ2-1; no clear D gene. From germline, CDR1 is SGHVS and CDR2 FQNEAQ. The CDR3 is made up of 12 amino acids. V lost 6 bases to trimming and J lost 7 bases, with 10 bases between them. CDR3 residues: CASSLDVNEQFF. The CDR3 DNA reads TGTGCCAGCAGTCTCGATGTGAATGAGCAGTTCTTC.

A single count supports this clone. The chain has TRBV28 and TRBJ1-6; D gene unclear. The germline V gene encodes CDR1 MDHEN and CDR2 SYDVKM. This CDR3 region has 13 residues. V was pared by 6 bases and J by 6 bases, with 9 bases between. In DNA, the CDR3 is TGTGCCAGCAGCTCCTGGGGTAATTCACCCCTCCACTTT. Protein: CASSSWGNSPLHF.

The rearrangement uses TRBV5-1 and TRBJ2-7; D is unclear. CDR3 length: 13 residues. Germline V CDR1 and CDR2: SGHRS, YFSETQ. V shed 2 bases and J shed 2 bases, with 8 bases lying between them. CDR3 nucleotides: TGCGCCAGCAGCTTTCCAGGAACCTACGAGCAGTACTTC. Translation: CASSFPGTYEQYF.

The V and J genes are TRBV11-3 and TRBJ2-2; tentatively, D is TRBD1 (6 bases). The CDR3 is 15 amino acids. CDR1 SGHNT and CDR2 YENEEA come from the germline V gene. With 5 bases removed from V and 6 bases from J, the gap between germline ends came to 16 bases. CDR3 DNA: TGTGCCAGCAGCCCAACCCACAGGGTACCCGGGGAGCTGTTTTTT. Translating it yields CASSPTHRVPGELFF.

The gene calls are TRBV7-3 and TRBJ2-2; D uncertain. CDR1 is SGHTA, CDR2 FQGTGA, per germline. CDR3 length equals 17 residues. Trimming took off 2 bases at V and 0 bases at J, with 13 bases between the two ends. The CDR3 here is CASSLYPPAPNTGELFF. CDR3 coding DNA: TGTGCCAGCAGCTTATACCCACCAGCTCCGAACACCGGGGAGCTGTTTTTT.

This rearrangement joins TRBV5-4 to TRBJ2-1; 10 bases align to TRBD2. The germline gives CDR1 SGHNT, CDR2 YYREEE (reference sequence). Germline trimming cut 2 bases from V and 6 bases from J; bases unmatched to any gene: 11. The CDR3 has 17 residues. The CDR3 sequence is CASSLFAPSGRANEQFF. The CDR3 DNA sequence: TGTGCCAGCAGCTTATTCGCCCCTAGCGGGAGAGCCAATGAGCAGTTCTTC.